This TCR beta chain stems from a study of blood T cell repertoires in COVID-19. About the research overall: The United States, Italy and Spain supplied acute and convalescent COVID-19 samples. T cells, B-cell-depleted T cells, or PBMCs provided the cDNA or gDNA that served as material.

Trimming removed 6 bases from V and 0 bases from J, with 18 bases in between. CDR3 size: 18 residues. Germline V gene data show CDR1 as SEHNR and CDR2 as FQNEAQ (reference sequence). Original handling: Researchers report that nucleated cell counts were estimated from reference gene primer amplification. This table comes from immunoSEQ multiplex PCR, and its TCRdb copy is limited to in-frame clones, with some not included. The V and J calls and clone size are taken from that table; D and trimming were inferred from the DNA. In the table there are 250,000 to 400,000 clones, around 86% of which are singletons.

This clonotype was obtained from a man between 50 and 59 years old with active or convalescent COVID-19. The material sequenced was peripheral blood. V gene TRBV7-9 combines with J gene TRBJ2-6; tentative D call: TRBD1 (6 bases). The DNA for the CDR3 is TGTGCCAGCAGTCGATCCCTGACAGGCTACTCTGGGGCCAACGTCCTGACTTTC. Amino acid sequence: CASSRSLTGYSGANVLTF.